This T cell receptor beta chain was captured in a study of T cell repertoires in cytomegalovirus infection (dated by TCRdb to between 2018 and 2020). About the study as a whole: The peptide stimulations were aimed at well-studied HLA-B-restricted epitopes as well as recently identified HLA-C-restricted CMV epitopes, whose presentation resists viral immunomodulation. The HLA type of each donor mattered for the analysis, because public TCR beta signatures pointed to carriage of CMV infection along with the matching HLA type. What the work shows at the level of the full study, not this receptor alone: In both this cohort and an independent cohort of 352 donors, the cumulative frequency of public TCR beta family members distinguished carriers of CMV infection plus the relevant HLA type. The ex vivo response was dominated by HLA-C-restricted CMV-specific TCR beta clonotypes, and the single most frequent clonotype in two of eight donors was supplied by these HLA-C-restricted clonotypes.

The data were produced on an Illumina HiSeq 1500. TCRdb reworked the public reads: Q25 trimming with fastp, MiXCR clone assembly, productive beta chains retained. Under each unique CDR3 protein, matching rows form one entry showing the most common genes and DNA. This sample is represented by approximately 770,000 distinct CDR3 sequences; approximately 32% of them were singletons. The top ten clones comprise around 14% of the sample. Per the publication, the treatment or condition label means: in vitro stimulation with specific CMV peptide epitopes to enrich CMV-specific T cells. Details on this clonotype: Which antigen it targets is not known. The input lacks base qualities; no much larger clone sits a single base away.

There are 15 amino acids in the CDR3, from cysteine to phenylalanine inclusive. Only the CDR3 region is kept as DNA, spanning 45 bases read in frame from base 1. Deletion took 3 bases off V and 0 bases off J, with a span of 12 bases between the germline ends. As encoded in the germline V gene, CDR1 is SNHLY while CDR2 is FYNNEI. The material sequenced was cultured CD8+ T cells from PBMCs, taken from culture after CMV antigen stimulation. This TCR was recovered from a human donor in good health (CMV status not recorded). Some clones in this sample may be carry-over from other donors' samples. The chain couples TRBV2 to TRBJ2-7; the D gene is perhaps TRBD2, from 7 matching bases. CDR3 sequence: CASSEGGASSYEQYF. Read as DNA, the sequence is TGTGCCAGCAGTGAGGGGGGGGCTAGCTCCTACGAGCAGTACTTC. The reference TRBV2 and TRBJ2-7 proteins fill in what lies around the CDR3, so the full variable domain reads EPEVTQTPSHQVTQMGQEVILRCVPISNHLYFYWYRQILGQKVEFLVSFYNNEISEKSEIFDDQFSVERPDGSNFTLKIRSTKLEDSAMYFCASSEGGASSYEQYFGPGTRLTVT.